The 28 T cell receptor beta chains below come from one sample, sequenced in a study of T cell responses to AZD1222 COVID-19 vaccine. Method: immunoSEQ multiplex PCR; TCRdb's copy keeps in-frame clones and lacks some. In the table there are 75,000 to 95,000 clones, under 95% of which are singletons. Sequenced here: peripheral blood, sampled 28 days after the second AZD1222 dose. These receptors all come from an adult who received the AZD1222 COVID-19 vaccine.

This clone turned up a few times. The rearrangement joins TRBV28 to TRBJ2-2; TRBD1 or TRBD2 may be the D gene (6 bases each). The germline V gene encodes CDR1 MDHEN and CDR2 SYDVKM. V was trimmed by 5 bases and J by 3 bases, leaving 13 bases between them. The CDR3 is made up of 15 amino acids. The CDR3 DNA reads as TGTGCCAGCAGTCCTGGAGGGGGGTACACCGGGGAGCTGTTTTTT. It codes for CASSPGGGYTGELFF.

The rearrangement links TRBV3-1 (or the pseudogene TRBV3-2) to TRBJ2-7; D possibly uses TRBD1 or TRBD2 (5 bases each). Trimming pared 4 bases from V and 4 bases from J, leaving 20 bases between. This CDR3 contains 16 residues. CDR1 is LGHDT, CDR2 YNNKEL, per germline (reference sequence). As DNA, the CDR3 is TGTGCCAGCAGCCCATCCCGGGACGGACGAATTTACGAGCAGTACTTC. It codes for CASSPSRDGRIYEQYF.

This chain joins TRBV6-6 and TRBJ1-2, with 9 bases matching TRBD1. This CDR3 contains 14 residues. With V trimmed by 0 bases and J by 7 bases, 3 bases remained unmatched. Germline V CDR1 and CDR2: MNHNY, SVGAGI (reference sequence). The chain's CDR3 is CASSYSWDRAGYTF. The CDR3 bases are TGTGCCAGCAGTTACTCGTGGGACAGGGCTGGCTACACCTTC.

The chain has TRBV30 and TRBJ1-5, with D unresolved. Trimming took off 0 bases at V and 7 bases at J, with 10 bases between the two ends. This CDR3 spans 13 amino acids. The V gene's germline CDR1 is GTSNPN and CDR2 SVGIG (reference sequence). The DNA for the CDR3 is TGTGCCTGGAGTGTAAATCGGTGGCAGCCCCAGCATTTT. Translation gives CAWSVNRWQPQHF.

This chain uses TRBV9 with TRBJ1-5; D perhaps matches TRBD1 (6 bases). The ends were cut back, 8 bases at V and 2 bases at J, with 17 bases in the middle. In germline, CDR1 is SGDLS, CDR2 YYNGEE. The CDR3 extends over 15 amino acids. The CDR3 sequence is CASSRAGGGNQPQHF. CDR3 DNA sequence: TGTGCCAGTAGTCGAGCGGGGGGCGGCAATCAGCCCCAGCATTTT.

The genes are TRBV28 and TRBJ1-1; D is unresolved. This CDR3 comprises 13 residues. With 3 bases removed from V and 1 base from J, the gap between germline ends came to 6 bases. The germline CDR1 and CDR2 sequences are MDHEN and SYDVKM. For the CDR3, the DNA is TGTGCCAGCAGTTTCCGAAGGAACACTGAAGCTTTCTTT. It yields the protein CASSFRRNTEAFF.

The chain is built from TRBV24-1 and TRBJ2-3, with a possible D match to TRBD1 (6 bases). Between the trimmed V and J ends, which lost 3 bases and 0 bases, there was a span of 9 bases. The CDR3 covers 15 residues. Per germline, CDR1 KGHDR and CDR2 SFDVKD. The CDR3 bases are TGTGCCACCAGTGATGCTGGACAGAGCACAGATACGCAGTATTTT. Its translation: CATSDAGQSTDTQYF.

The chain joins TRBV3-1 (or the pseudogene TRBV3-2) to TRBJ2-7; 7 nucleotides align to TRBD2. CDR3 size: 15 residues. V was pared by 4 bases and J by 4 bases, with 10 bases of the junction left unmatched. CDR1 is LGHDT and CDR2 is YNNKEL in the germline V gene (reference sequence). The CDR3, as DNA: TGTGCCAGCAGCCGAGAAGGCGGGAGTTTGTACGAGCAGTACTTC. This gives the protein CASSREGGSLYEQYF.

The chain employs TRBV7-8 and TRBJ1-6; tentative D call: TRBD1 (5 bases). Trimming left V 5 bases short and J 6 bases short, with 17 bases between. The CDR3 spans 16 residues. The germline V gene has CDR1 SGHVS and CDR2 FQNEAQ. The CDR3 region has the DNA TGTGCCAGCAGCGTACTCAGGGCCGCGTCTAATTCACCCCTCCACTTT. Its protein is CASSVLRAASNSPLHF.

A single count supports this clone. V gene TRBV7-9 combines with J gene TRBJ2-5; D is unclear. The V end lost 4 bases, the J end lost 5 bases, and 5 bases lay between the germline ends. The CDR3 length is 11 residues. Per germline, CDR1 SEHNR and CDR2 FQNEAQ (reference sequence). The CDR3, as DNA: TGTGCCAGCAGCTCTCGGGAGACCCAGTACTTC. Translating it yields CASSSRETQYF.

The V gene is TRBV14, the J gene TRBJ2-7, with D possibly TRBD1 on 6 matching bases. Trimming removed 6 bases from V and 3 bases from J, with 12 bases in between. Germline CDR1 SGHDN, CDR2 FVKESK. This CDR3 comprises 13 residues. The CDR3: CASSWTAYYEQYF. The CDR3 DNA sequence: TGTGCCAGCAGTTGGACAGCTTACTACGAGCAGTACTTC.

This clone was observed at least ten times. CDR3 loop: CASSLPRGLTYGYTF. The CDR3 nucleotides read TGTGCCAGCAGTCTACCCCGGGGACTCACCTATGGCTACACCTTC. V gene TRBV28 combines with J gene TRBJ1-2, with D possibly TRBD1 on 5 matching bases. The germline CDR1 and CDR2 sequences are MDHEN and SYDVKM. The CDR3 contains 15 residues. V lost 5 bases, J lost 4 bases, and 17 bases lay in between.

The gene calls are TRBV3-1 (or the pseudogene TRBV3-2) and TRBJ2-1; D gene ambiguous. Trimming pared 1 base from V and 6 bases from J, leaving 4 bases between. The CDR3 is 12 residues long. Germline CDR1 is LGHDT and CDR2 is YNNKEL (reference sequence). CDR3 coding DNA: TGTGCCAGCAGCCAAGTATCCAATGAGCAGTTCTTC. Protein product: CASSQVSNEQFF.

This rearrangement joins TRBV4-2 to TRBJ2-7; D ambiguous. V shed 0 bases and J shed 0 bases, with 9 bases lying between them. CDR1 and CDR2 (germline): LGHNA, YNFKEQ. The CDR3 spans 15 residues. For the CDR3, the DNA is TGTGCCAGCAGCCAAGATTTGCCCGCCTCCTACGAGCAGTACTTC. Translated, it gives CASSQDLPASYEQYF.

The chain employs TRBV5-1 and TRBJ2-7; unclear D gene. The CDR3 contains 13 residues. The V end was cut by 0 bases, the J end by 6 bases, with 10 bases between. From germline, CDR1 is SGHRS and CDR2 YFSETQ. The CDR3 is CASSLESVSEQYF. CDR3 DNA: TGCGCCAGCAGCTTGGAGAGCGTGTCCGAGCAGTACTTC.

The chain links TRBV7-2 to TRBJ1-5; a weak D match, TRBD1 (5 bases). The germline V gene has CDR1 SGHTA and CDR2 FQGNSA. The V end lost 5 bases, the J end lost 4 bases, and 18 bases lay between the germline ends. The CDR3 length is 16 residues. The CDR3 region is CASSLLTGRENQPQHF. Here the CDR3 DNA reads TGTGCCAGCAGCCTCCTTACGGGACGGGAAAATCAGCCCCAGCATTTT. Filled out from reference TRBV7-2 and TRBJ1-5, the complete variable domain reads GAGVSQSPSNKVTEKGKDVELRCDPISGHTALYWYRQSLGQGLEFLIYFQGNSAPDKSGLPSDRFSAERTGGSVSTLTIQRTQQEDSAVYLCASSLLTGRENQPQHFGDGTRLSIL.

This chain joins TRBV11-2 and TRBJ2-3, with TRBD2 as a possible D gene (6 bases). CDR3 size: 14 residues. The germline V gene encodes CDR1 SGHAT and CDR2 FQNNGV. The ends were cut back, 4 bases at V and 6 bases at J, with 14 bases in the middle. This CDR3 is CASSSGLPMDTQYF. As DNA, the CDR3 is TGTGCCAGCAGCTCGGGACTCCCTATGGATACGCAGTATTTT.

The chain uses TRBV3-1 (or the pseudogene TRBV3-2) and TRBJ2-7; TRBD1 matches at 8 bases. With 1 base clipped from V and 2 bases from J, the junction kept 7 bases outside the gene matches. Germline V CDR1 and CDR2: LGHDT, YNNKEL (reference sequence). The length of the CDR3 is 16 residues. DNA for the CDR3: TGTGCCAGCAGCCAAGTCGGGGCCAGGGGGCCCTACGAGCAGTACTTC. Protein sequence: CASSQVGARGPYEQYF.

The chain is built from TRBV2 and TRBJ2-3; 12 bases agree with TRBD2. J was trimmed by 0 bases and V by 3 bases; bases with no gene match: 4. Germline CDR1 SNHLY, CDR2 FYNNEI. CDR3 size: 17 residues. The CDR3 sequence: CASSDRLAGESTDTQYF. The CDR3 region has the DNA TGTGCCAGCAGTGATAGACTAGCGGGAGAGAGCACAGATACGCAGTATTTT.

The chain recombines TRBV10-3 with TRBJ2-7; 9 bases agree with TRBD1. The V gene end was trimmed by 10 bases and the J gene end by 6 bases; junction bases not matched to a gene: 10. The CDR3 length is 13 residues. CDR1 and CDR2 (germline): ENHRY, SYGVKD. CDR3 coding DNA: TGTGCCAGTCGGGACAGGGACTCTAGCGAGCAGTACTTC. As protein: CASRDRDSSEQYF.

The CDR3: CASSRTVSGNTIYF. For the CDR3, the DNA is TGTGCCAGCAGTCGGACAGTCTCTGGAAACACCATATATTTT. The V call is TRBV6-5, the J call TRBJ1-3, with D maybe TRBD1 (6 bases). The CDR3 is made up of 14 amino acids. Trimming stripped 5 bases from V and 0 bases from J, with 8 bases between. Germline V gene data show CDR1 as MNHEY and CDR2 as SVGAGI.

This rearrangement joins TRBV28 to TRBJ2-7, with 8 positions matching TRBD2. Per germline, CDR1 MDHEN and CDR2 SYDVKM. The V gene end was trimmed by 4 bases and the J gene end by 6 bases; junction bases not matched to a gene: 11. The CDR3 length is 15 residues. CDR3: CASSSPAGGEGEQYF. Written as DNA, the CDR3 is TGTGCCAGCAGTTCTCCGGCGGGAGGAGAGGGCGAGCAGTACTTC.

This clone was counted a single time. The chain employs TRBV9 and TRBJ2-1, with D uncertain. In germline, CDR1 is SGDLS, CDR2 YYNGEE. The CDR3 is 16 amino acids. Trimming removed 3 bases from V and 0 bases from J, with 13 bases in between. The CDR3 region is CASSAPRGTSYNEQFF. The CDR3 region has the DNA TGTGCCAGCAGCGCCCCAAGAGGCACCTCCTACAATGAGCAGTTCTTC.

The chain couples TRBV20-1 to TRBJ2-4; unclear D gene. CDR1 and CDR2 (germline): DFQATT, SNEGSKA (reference sequence). The CDR3 is 14 residues long. Trimming took 3 bases from V and 0 from J, leaving 9 bases between them. The CDR3 sequence: CSASSPLAKNIQYF. CDR3 bases: TGCAGTGCTAGTTCCCCACTAGCCAAAAACATTCAGTACTTC.

This chain uses TRBV5-1 with TRBJ2-2; the D is unclear. CDR1 is SGHRS, CDR2 YFSETQ, per germline. V lost 4 bases to trimming and J lost 4 bases, with 17 bases between them. The CDR3 is made up of 16 amino acids. CDR3 nucleotides: TGCGCCAGCAGCGAATACCACCAAAAAATCACCGGGGAGCTGTTTTTT. Protein sequence: CASSEYHQKITGELFF.

V is TRBV5-1 and J is TRBJ1-6; D gene unclear. Germline CDR1 and CDR2: SGHRS and YFSETQ. Deletions cut 5 bases from V and 8 bases from J, with 11 bases between. The CDR3 has 13 residues. CDR3 bases: TGCGCCAGCAGTGCGAAAAGGGATTCACCCCTCCACTTT. Translated, it gives CASSAKRDSPLHF.

The V and J genes are TRBV15 and TRBJ2-5; TRBD2 matches 12 bases. Germline V gene lookup returns CDR1 LNHNV and CDR2 YYDKDF (reference sequence). V gave up 3 bases and J gave up 3 bases; unmatched junction bases: 2. The CDR3 runs to 15 residues. CDR3 in amino acids: CATSSWTSGKETQYF. DNA for the CDR3: TGTGCCACCAGCAGTTGGACTAGCGGGAAAGAGACCCAGTACTTC.

V gene TRBV5-6 combines with J gene TRBJ1-1; D ambiguous. V gave up 7 bases and J gave up 0 bases, with 10 bases separating them. The CDR3 contains 13 residues. Germline V gene sequence: CDR1 SGHDT, CDR2 YYEEEE. The CDR3 loop is CASLLAMNTEAFF. The CDR3 region has the DNA TGTGCCAGCCTCCTGGCAATGAACACTGAAGCTTTCTTT.